One sample yielded the 21 T cell receptor beta chains listed below, sequenced in a study of cytomegalovirus exposure and HLA in healthy donors. The PCR had 60 Vbeta and 13 Jbeta primers. Assay: immunoSEQ multiplex PCR; the TCRdb copy retains only in-frame clones and omits some. The sample has some 200,000 clones, and its top ten clones hold over 0.95%. The sample comprised PBMCs. The receptors here all came from a girl aged 2 to 10 in good health and CMV-seropositive.

This chain joins TRBV28 and TRBJ1-2, with TRBD1 matching 8 bases. Germline values: CDR1 MDHEN, CDR2 SYDVKM. V lost 3 bases, J lost 8 bases, and 8 bases stayed unmatched. This CDR3 contains 14 residues. The CDR3 DNA reads as TGTGCCAGCAGTTTTCGTCAGGGGGCTAGGGGCTACACCTTC. Encoded protein: CASSFRQGARGYTF.

This rearrangement joins TRBV2 to TRBJ1-1, with 9 bases that match TRBD1. J gave up 6 bases and V 11 bases, and 19 bases lay outside the gene matches. CDR1 is SNHLY, CDR2 FYNNEI, per germline. The CDR3 contains 16 residues. Here the CDR3 DNA reads TGTGCCTCTCCCCGGGGACAGGGTACCCCGCGGGCTGAAGCTTTCTTT. It translates to CASPRGQGTPRAEAFF.

J is TRBJ1-6 and V is TRBV6-1, with D hard to call. Trimming took 1 base from V and 4 from J, leaving 14 bases between them. Germline V lookup: CDR1 MNHNS, CDR2 SASEGT. This CDR3 is 17 amino acids long. The CDR3 DNA sequence: TGTGCCAGCAGTGAAGACTCCCGGAGGGCTTATAATTCACCCCTCCACTTT. Its translation: CASSEDSRRAYNSPLHF.

J is TRBJ2-7 and V is TRBV15, with TRBD2 matching over 10 bases. The CDR3 totals 15 residues. The J segment lost 4 bases and the V segment lost 0 bases, leaving 3 bases of the junction unmatched. Germline V gene data show CDR1 as LNHNV and CDR2 as YYDKDF (reference sequence). The CDR3 DNA sequence: TGTGCCACCAGCAGAGAATCTAGCGGGAGTTACGAGCAGTACTTC. Translating it yields CATSRESSGSYEQYF.

The DNA for the CDR3 is TGCGCCAGCAGCTTGGCATCGGCAGGGAACGGTGGCTACACCTTC. Amino acids: CASSLASAGNGGYTF. The gene calls are TRBV5-1 and TRBJ1-2, with D tentatively TRBD1 (5 bases). Per the germline V gene, CDR1 is SGHRS and CDR2 is YFSETQ. The germline V and J ends were trimmed by 0 bases and 7 bases, with 16 bases remaining between them. The CDR3 spans 15 residues.

The chain has TRBV10-2 and TRBJ2-7; 8 bases agree with TRBD2. This CDR3 is 16 amino acids long. Germline CDR1 reads WSHSY; CDR2 reads SAAADI. V lost 6 bases and J lost 0; bases outside the gene matches: 10. The chain's CDR3 is CASRAKAGEGSYEQYF. The CDR3 DNA reads as TGCGCCAGCAGGGCAAAAGCGGGAGAGGGCTCCTACGAGCAGTACTTC.

The rearrangement joins TRBV18 to TRBJ2-7; 10 bases align to TRBD1. The CDR3 runs 16 residues. V shed 3 bases and J 3 bases; nucleotides not matched to a gene: 8. Germline V gene sequence: CDR1 KGHSH, CDR2 LQKENI. CDR3: CASSPRPGQGDYEQYF. The DNA of the CDR3 is TGTGCCAGCTCACCGCGGCCTGGACAGGGGGACTACGAGCAGTACTTC.

The gene calls are TRBV2 and TRBJ2-1, with D possibly matching TRBD2 (6 bases). Deletions cut 5 bases from V and 0 bases from J, with 8 bases between. Looked up from germline, CDR1 is SNHLY and CDR2 is FYNNEI. The CDR3 totals 14 residues. In DNA form, the CDR3 reads TGTGCCAGCAGTATGACTAGCTCCTACAATGAGCAGTTCTTC. This gives the protein CASSMTSSYNEQFF.

The J gene is TRBJ2-1, the V gene TRBV10-2, with 8 bases lining up with TRBD2. With V trimmed by 6 bases and J by 4 bases, 8 bases remained unmatched. Germline CDR1 reads WSHSY; CDR2 reads SAAADI. The CDR3 has 15 residues. The CDR3 region is CASRDREGGYNEQFF. The CDR3 region has the DNA TGCGCCAGCAGGGACCGGGAGGGAGGGTACAATGAGCAGTTCTTC.

V usage is TRBV28 and J usage is TRBJ1-2; TRBD1 aligns across 8 bases. The CDR3 spans 13 residues. V lost 5 bases, J lost 7 bases, and 6 bases stayed unmatched. CDR1 and CDR2 from the germline V gene are MDHEN and SYDVKM. CDR3 loop: CASSPGTGGGYTF. DNA for the CDR3: TGTGCCAGCAGTCCCGGGACAGGAGGTGGCTACACCTTC.

The chain joins TRBV28 to TRBJ1-5; no clear D gene. The CDR3 loop spans 14 amino acids. The V gene's germline CDR1 is MDHEN and CDR2 SYDVKM. With 6 bases removed from V and 3 bases from J, the gap between germline ends came to 12 bases. CDR3 coding DNA: TGTGCCAGCAGCCCTGCGGAAAACAATCAGCCCCAGCATTTT. Protein sequence: CASSPAENNQPQHF.

This chain connects TRBV5-1 to TRBJ2-3, with 8 bases aligning to TRBD1. After removal of 2 bases from V and 5 bases from J, the junction contained 7 bases not matched to a gene. Looked up from germline, CDR1 is SGHRS and CDR2 is YFSETQ. The CDR3 sequence is 15 residues long. CDR3 nucleotides: TGCGCCAGCAGCTTAGGACAGGGCACTGGAGATACGCAGTATTTT. Translation: CASSLGQGTGDTQYF.

The CDR3 reads CASSPHSPGVGANVLTF. The CDR3 nucleotides are TGTGCCAGTAGTCCCCACAGCCCAGGTGTGGGGGCCAACGTCCTGACTTTC. The rearrangement uses TRBV19 and TRBJ2-6; D call uncertain. CDR1 is LNHDA and CDR2 is SQIVND in the germline V gene (reference sequence). The CDR3 consists of 17 residues. V was cut by 5 bases and J by 4 bases, with 18 bases left in between. Full variable domain (rest looked up from reference TRBV19 and TRBJ2-6): DGGITQSPKYLFRKEGQNVTLSCEQNLNHDAMYWYRQDPGQGLRLIYYSQIVNDFQKGDIAEGYSVSREKKESFPLTVTSAQKNPTAFYLCASSPHSPGVGANVLTFGAGSRLTVL.

V is TRBV5-1 and J is TRBJ2-5; 7 positions agree with TRBD1. Germline CDR1 SGHRS, CDR2 YFSETQ. V gave up 1 base and J gave up 7 bases; unmatched junction bases: 7. The CDR3 has 14 residues. The CDR3 sequence: CASSLYPQGVTQYF. CDR3 nucleotides: TGCGCCAGCAGCTTGTATCCCCAGGGGGTGACCCAGTACTTC.

A remark on this clone: Given the absence of the conserved phenylalanine or tryptophan at the CDR3 end, a read error is likely. The rearrangement uses TRBV5-1 and TRBJ2-7; 9 nucleotides agree with TRBD2. The J segment lost 3 bases and the V segment lost 2 bases, leaving 9 bases of the junction unmatched. This CDR3 is 16 amino acids long. Germline V lookup: CDR1 SGHRS, CDR2 YFSETQ. CDR3 sequence: CASSLKTSGLFYEQYL. DNA of the CDR3: TGCGCCAGCAGCTTAAAGACTAGCGGACTGTTCTACGAGCAGTACCTC.

The gene calls are TRBV11-2 and TRBJ2-7; 11 bases align to TRBD2. Germline assignment: CDR1 SGHAT and CDR2 FQNNGV. The CDR3 covers 17 residues. Trimming took 5 bases from V and 1 from J; bases not matched to a gene: 10. The CDR3 is CASSDRGLAERSYEQYF. For the CDR3, the DNA is TGTGCCAGCAGCGATCGGGGACTAGCGGAACGTTCCTACGAGCAGTACTTC.

A word on this clone: This CDR3 is also generated by other DNA sequences in the sample. This chain connects TRBV9 to TRBJ1-2; D ambiguous. Germline V gene lookup returns CDR1 SGDLS and CDR2 YYNGEE. V gave up 0 bases and J gave up 4 bases, with 7 bases separating them. The CDR3 runs 13 residues. For the CDR3, the DNA is TGTGCCAGCAGCGTAGTTGCGGGCTATGGCTACACCTTC. It yields the protein CASSVVAGYGYTF. The variable domain in full, completed from reference TRBV9 and TRBJ1-2, reads DSGVTQTPKHLITATGQRVTLRCSPRSGDLSVYWYQQSLDQGLQFLIQYYNGEERAKGNILERFSAQQFPDLHSELNLSSLELGDSALYFCASSVVAGYGYTFGSGTRLTVV.

The chain recombines TRBV7-9 with TRBJ2-5; D gene unclear. Germline CDR1 SEHNR, CDR2 FQNEAQ (reference sequence). This CDR3 has 12 residues. Trimming stripped 1 base from V and 11 bases from J, with 11 bases between. CDR3 amino acids: CASSLGYEEQYF. For the CDR3, the DNA is TGTGCCAGCAGCTTAGGGTATGAGGAGCAGTACTTC. Looking up the rest from reference TRBV7-9 and TRBJ2-5 gives the full variable domain: DTGVSQNPRHKITKRGQNVTFRCDPISEHNRLYWYRQTLGQGPEFLTYFQNEAQLEKSRLLSDRFSAERPKGSFSTLEIQRTEQGDSAMYLCASSLGYEEQYFGPGTRLLVL.

The chain links TRBV5-5 to TRBJ2-2; 7 bases are shared with TRBD2. This CDR3 region has 16 residues. CDR1 and CDR2 (germline): SGHKS, YYEKEE (reference sequence). Unmatched junction bases numbered 7, after V lost 2 bases and J lost 3 bases. The CDR3 reads CASSFQAGWDTGELFF. Written as DNA, the CDR3 is TGTGCCAGCAGCTTCCAAGCGGGGTGGGACACCGGGGAGCTGTTTTTT.

The chain links TRBV2 to TRBJ1-5; TRBD1 matches at 7 bases. The V gene end was trimmed by 6 bases and the J gene end by 4 bases; junction bases not matched to a gene: 6. Germline V CDR1 and CDR2: SNHLY, FYNNEI. The CDR3 has 14 amino acids. CDR3 coding DNA: TGTGCCAGCAGACAAGACAGGGTTAATCAGCCCCAGCATTTT. The encoded protein is CASRQDRVNQPQHF.

This chain links TRBV7-3 with TRBJ2-2; D is perhaps TRBD1 (7 bases). Germline V gene data show CDR1 as SGHTA and CDR2 as FQGTGA. Between the trimmed V and J ends, which lost 4 bases and 4 bases, there was a span of 10 bases. The CDR3 contains 14 residues. The CDR3 here is CASSYQGGTGELFF. The CDR3 region has the DNA TGTGCCAGCAGCTACCAGGGGGGCACCGGGGAGCTGTTTTTT.